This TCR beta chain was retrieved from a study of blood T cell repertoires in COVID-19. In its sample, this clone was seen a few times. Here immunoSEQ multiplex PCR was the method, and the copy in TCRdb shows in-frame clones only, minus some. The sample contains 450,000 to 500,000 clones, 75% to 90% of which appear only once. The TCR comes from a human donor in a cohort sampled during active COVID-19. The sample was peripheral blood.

CDR3 nucleotides: TGTGCCAGCAGCTCCAGAGGGGGCACTGAAGCTTTCTTT. Translated: CASSSRGGTEAFF. This sequence joins TRBV7-9 and TRBJ1-1, with D possibly TRBD1 on 6 matching bases. Germline lookup yields CDR1 SEHNR and CDR2 FQNEAQ (reference sequence). The CDR3 has 13 amino acids. V lost 4 bases and J 4 bases, leaving 10 bases between the germline ends.